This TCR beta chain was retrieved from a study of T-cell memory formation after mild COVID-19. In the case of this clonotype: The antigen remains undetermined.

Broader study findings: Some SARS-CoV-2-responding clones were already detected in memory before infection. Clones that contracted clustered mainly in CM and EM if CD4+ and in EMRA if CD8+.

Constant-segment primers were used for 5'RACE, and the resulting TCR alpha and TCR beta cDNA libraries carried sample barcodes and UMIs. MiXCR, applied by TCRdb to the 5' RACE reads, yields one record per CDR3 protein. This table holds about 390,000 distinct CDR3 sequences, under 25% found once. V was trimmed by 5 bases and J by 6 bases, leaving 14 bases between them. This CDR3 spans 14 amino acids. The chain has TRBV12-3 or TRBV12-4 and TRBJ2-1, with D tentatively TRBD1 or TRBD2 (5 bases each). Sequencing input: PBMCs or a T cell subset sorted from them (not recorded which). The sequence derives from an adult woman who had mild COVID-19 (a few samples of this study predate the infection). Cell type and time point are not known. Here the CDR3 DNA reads TGTGCCAGCAGTCCTATTAACGGGGCCAATGAGCAGTTCTTC. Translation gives CASSPINGANEQFF.